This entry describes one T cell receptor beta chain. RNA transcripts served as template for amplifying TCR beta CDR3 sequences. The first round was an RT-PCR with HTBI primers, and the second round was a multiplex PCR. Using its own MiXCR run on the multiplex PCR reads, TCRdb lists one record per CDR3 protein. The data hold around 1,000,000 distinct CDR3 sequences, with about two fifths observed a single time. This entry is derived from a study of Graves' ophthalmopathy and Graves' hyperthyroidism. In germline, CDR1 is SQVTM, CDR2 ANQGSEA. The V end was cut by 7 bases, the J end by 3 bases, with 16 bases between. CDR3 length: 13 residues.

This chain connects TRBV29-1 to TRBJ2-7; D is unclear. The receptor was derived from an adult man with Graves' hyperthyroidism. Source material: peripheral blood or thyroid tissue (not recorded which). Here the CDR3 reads CSAPVLGGYEQYF. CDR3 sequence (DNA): TGCAGCGCTCCGGTGCTGGGTGGCTACGAGCAGTACTTC.